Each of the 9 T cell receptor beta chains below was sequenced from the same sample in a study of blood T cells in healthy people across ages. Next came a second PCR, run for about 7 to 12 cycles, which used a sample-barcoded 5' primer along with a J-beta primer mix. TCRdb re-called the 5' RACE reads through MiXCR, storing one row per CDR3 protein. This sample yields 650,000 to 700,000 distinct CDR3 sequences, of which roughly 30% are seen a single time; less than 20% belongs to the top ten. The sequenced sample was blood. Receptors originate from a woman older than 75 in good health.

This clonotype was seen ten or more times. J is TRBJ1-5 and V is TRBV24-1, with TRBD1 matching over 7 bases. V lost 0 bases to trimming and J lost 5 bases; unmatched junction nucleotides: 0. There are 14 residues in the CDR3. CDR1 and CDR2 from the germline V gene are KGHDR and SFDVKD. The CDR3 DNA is TGTGCCACCAGTGATTTGGACAGGGATCAGCCCCAGCATTTT. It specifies CATSDLDRDQPQHF.

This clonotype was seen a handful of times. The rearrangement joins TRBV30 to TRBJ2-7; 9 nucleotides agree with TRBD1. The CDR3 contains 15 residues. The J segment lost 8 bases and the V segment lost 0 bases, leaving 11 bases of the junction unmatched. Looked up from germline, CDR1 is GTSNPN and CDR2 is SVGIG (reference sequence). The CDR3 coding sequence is TGTGCCTGGAGTGTAACGGGGGACAGGGTCCTGAAGCAGTACTTC. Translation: CAWSVTGDRVLKQYF.

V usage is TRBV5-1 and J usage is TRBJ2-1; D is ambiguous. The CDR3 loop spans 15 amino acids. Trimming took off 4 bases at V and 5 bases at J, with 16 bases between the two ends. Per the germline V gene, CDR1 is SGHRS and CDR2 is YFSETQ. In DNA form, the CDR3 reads TGCGCCAGCAGCCCGGCATTGGGCAGGAACAATGAGCAGTTCTTC. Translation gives CASSPALGRNNEQFF.

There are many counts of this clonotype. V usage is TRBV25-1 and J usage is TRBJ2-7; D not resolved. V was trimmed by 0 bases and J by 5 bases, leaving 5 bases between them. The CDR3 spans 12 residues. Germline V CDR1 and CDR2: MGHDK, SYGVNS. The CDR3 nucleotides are TGTGCCAGCAGTGAATATGCCAACGAGCAGTACTTC. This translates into CASSEYANEQYF.

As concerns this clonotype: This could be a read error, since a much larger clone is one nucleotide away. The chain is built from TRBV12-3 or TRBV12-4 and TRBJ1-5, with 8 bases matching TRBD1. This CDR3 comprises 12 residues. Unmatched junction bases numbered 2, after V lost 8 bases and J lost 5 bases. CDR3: CASGTGDQPQHF. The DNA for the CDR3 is TGTGCCAGCGGGACAGGAGATCAGCCCCAGCATTTT.

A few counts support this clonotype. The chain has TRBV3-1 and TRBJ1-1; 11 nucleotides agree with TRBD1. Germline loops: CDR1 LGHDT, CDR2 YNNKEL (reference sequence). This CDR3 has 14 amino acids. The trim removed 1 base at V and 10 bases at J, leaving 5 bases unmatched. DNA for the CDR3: TGTGCCAGCAGCCAAGGGGACAGGGGGGGTAGAGCTTTCTTT. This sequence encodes CASSQGDRGGRAFF.

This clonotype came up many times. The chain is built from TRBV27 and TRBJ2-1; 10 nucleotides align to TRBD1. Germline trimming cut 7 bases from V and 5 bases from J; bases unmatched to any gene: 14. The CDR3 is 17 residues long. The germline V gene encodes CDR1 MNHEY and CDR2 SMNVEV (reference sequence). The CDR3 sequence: CASTKNSGQGRHNEQFF. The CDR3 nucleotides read TGTGCCAGCACCAAAAATTCGGGACAGGGGCGCCACAATGAGCAGTTCTTC.

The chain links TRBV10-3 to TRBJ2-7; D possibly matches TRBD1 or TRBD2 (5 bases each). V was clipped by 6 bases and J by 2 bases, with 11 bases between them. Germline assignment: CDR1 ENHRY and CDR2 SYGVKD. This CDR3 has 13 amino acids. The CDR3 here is CAIRGTDTYEQYF. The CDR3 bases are TGTGCCATCAGGGGGACGGATACCTACGAGCAGTACTTC.

The chain's CDR3 is CASRSRAISTTGKNIQYF. The CDR3, as DNA: TGTGCCAGCAGGTCCAGGGCAATATCGACGACTGGTAAAAACATTCAGTACTTC. V and J are TRBV21-1 and TRBJ2-4; the table's D call of TRBD1 was not tested on the DNA. TRBV21-1 constitutes a pseudogene. The CDR3 contains 18 residues.